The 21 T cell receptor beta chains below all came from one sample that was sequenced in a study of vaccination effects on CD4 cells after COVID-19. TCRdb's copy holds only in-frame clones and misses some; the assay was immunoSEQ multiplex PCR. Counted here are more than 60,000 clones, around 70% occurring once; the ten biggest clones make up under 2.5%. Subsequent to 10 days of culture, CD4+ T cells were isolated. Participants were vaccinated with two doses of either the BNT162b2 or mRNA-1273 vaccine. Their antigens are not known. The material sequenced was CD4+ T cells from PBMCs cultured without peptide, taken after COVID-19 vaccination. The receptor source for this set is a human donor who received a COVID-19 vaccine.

For the CDR3, the DNA is TGTGCCAGCAGCTTAAGACTTACCGGGGAGCTGTTTTTT. It yields the protein CASSLRLTGELFF. This chain uses TRBV13 with TRBJ2-2; no clear D gene. The CDR3 length is 13 residues. V lost 2 bases and J 5 bases, leaving 6 bases between the germline ends. Germline assignment: CDR1 PRHDT and CDR2 FYEKMQ (reference sequence).

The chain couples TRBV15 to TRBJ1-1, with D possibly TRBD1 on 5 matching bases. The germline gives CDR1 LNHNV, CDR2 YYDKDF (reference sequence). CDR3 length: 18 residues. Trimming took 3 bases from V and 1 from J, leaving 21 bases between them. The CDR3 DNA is TGTGCCACCAGCAGGGCCCCGACAATGGACATGAGGAACACTGAAGCTTTCTTT. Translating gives CATSRAPTMDMRNTEAFF. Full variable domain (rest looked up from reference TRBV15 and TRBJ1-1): DAMVIQNPRYQVTQFGKPVTLSCSQTLNHNVMYWYQQKSSQAPKLLFHYYDKDFNNEADTPDNFQSRRPNTSFCFLDIRSPGLGDTAMYLCATSRAPTMDMRNTEAFFGQGTRLTVV.

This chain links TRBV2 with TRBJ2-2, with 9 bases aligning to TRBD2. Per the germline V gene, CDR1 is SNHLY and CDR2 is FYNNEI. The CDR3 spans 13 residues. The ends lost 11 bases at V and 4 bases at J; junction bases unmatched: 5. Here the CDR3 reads CAAGGQSTGELFF. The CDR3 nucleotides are TGTGCCGCGGGGGGGCAAAGCACCGGGGAGCTGTTTTTT. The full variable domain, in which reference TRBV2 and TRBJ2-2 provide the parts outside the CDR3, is EPEVTQTPSHQVTQMGQEVILRCVPISNHLYFYWYRQILGQKVEFLVSFYNNEISEKSEIFDDQFSVERPDGSNFTLKIRSTKLEDSAMYFCAAGGQSTGELFFGEGSRLTVL.

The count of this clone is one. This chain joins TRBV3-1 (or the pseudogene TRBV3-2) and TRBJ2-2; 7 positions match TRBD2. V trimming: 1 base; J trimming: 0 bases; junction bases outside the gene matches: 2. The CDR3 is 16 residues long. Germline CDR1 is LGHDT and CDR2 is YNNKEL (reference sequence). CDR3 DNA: TGTGCCAGCAGCCAAGCGGGACTAACGAACACCGGGGAGCTGTTTTTT. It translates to CASSQAGLTNTGELFF.

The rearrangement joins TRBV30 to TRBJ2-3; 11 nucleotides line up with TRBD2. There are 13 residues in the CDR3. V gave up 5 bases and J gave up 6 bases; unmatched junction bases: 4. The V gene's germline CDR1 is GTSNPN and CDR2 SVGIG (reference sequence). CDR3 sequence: CAWGLAGVDTQYF. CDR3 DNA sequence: TGTGCCTGGGGACTAGCGGGCGTGGATACGCAGTATTTT.

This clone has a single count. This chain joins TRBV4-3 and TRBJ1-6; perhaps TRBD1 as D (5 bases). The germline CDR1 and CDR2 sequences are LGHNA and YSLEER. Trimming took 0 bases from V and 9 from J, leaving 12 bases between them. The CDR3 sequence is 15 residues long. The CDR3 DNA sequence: TGCGCCAGCAGCCAAGAGATGGGGCCAAGTTCACCCCTCCACTTT. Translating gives CASSQEMGPSSPLHF.

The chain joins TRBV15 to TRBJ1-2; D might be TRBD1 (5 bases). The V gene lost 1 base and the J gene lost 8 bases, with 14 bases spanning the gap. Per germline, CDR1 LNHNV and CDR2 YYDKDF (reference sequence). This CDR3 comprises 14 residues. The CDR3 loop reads CATSRGGGAQGYTF. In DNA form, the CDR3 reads TGTGCCACCAGCAGAGGCGGGGGTGCCCAGGGCTACACCTTC.

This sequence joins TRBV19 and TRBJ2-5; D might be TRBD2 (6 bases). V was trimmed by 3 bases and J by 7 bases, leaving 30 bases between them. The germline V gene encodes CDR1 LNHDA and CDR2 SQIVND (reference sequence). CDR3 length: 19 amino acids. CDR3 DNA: TGTGCCAGTAGTATTGTTCTTGATGGGACTCAAATAGACTCGTGGACCCAGTACTTC. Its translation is CASSIVLDGTQIDSWTQYF.

For the CDR3, the DNA is TGTGCCACCAGCAGAGATGTACAGGGCGGGGGTTCACCCCTCCACTTT. It codes for CATSRDVQGGGSPLHF. V gene TRBV15 combines with J gene TRBJ1-6, with D perhaps matching TRBD1 (6 bases). The CDR3 covers 16 residues. Germline CDR1 is LNHNV and CDR2 is YYDKDF (reference sequence). The V gene lost 0 bases and the J gene lost 9 bases, with 15 bases spanning the gap. Full variable domain (rest looked up from reference TRBV15 and TRBJ1-6): DAMVIQNPRYQVTQFGKPVTLSCSQTLNHNVMYWYQQKSSQAPKLLFHYYDKDFNNEADTPDNFQSRRPNTSFCFLDIRSPGLGDTAMYLCATSRDVQGGGSPLHFGNGTRLTVT.

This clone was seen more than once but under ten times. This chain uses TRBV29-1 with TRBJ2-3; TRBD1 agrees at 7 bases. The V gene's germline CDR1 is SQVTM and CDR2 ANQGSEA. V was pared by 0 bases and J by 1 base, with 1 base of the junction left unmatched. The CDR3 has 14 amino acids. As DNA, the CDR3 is TGCAGCGTTGAAGAACAGGGGCGCACAGATACGCAGTATTTT. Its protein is CSVEEQGRTDTQYF.

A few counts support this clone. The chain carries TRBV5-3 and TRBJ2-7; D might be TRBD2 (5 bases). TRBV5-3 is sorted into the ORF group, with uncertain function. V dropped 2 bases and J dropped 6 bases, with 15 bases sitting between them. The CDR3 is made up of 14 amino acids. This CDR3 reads CARSFRQDFAEQYV. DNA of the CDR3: TGTGCCAGAAGCTTCAGGCAGGACTTTGCCGAGCAGTACGTC.

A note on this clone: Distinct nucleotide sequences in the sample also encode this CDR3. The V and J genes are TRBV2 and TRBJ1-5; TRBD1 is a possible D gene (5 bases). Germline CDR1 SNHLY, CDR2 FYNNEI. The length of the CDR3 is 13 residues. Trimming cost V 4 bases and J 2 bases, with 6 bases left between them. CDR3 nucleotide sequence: TGTGCCAGCAGTGGAGGGGGCAATCAGCCCCAGCATTTT. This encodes CASSGGGNQPQHF.

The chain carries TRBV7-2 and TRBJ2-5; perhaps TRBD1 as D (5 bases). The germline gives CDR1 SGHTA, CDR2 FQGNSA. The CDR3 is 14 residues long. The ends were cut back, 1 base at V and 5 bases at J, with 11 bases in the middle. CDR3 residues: CASSLGQRRETQYF. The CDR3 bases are TGTGCCAGCAGCTTAGGACAGAGGCGGGAGACCCAGTACTTC.

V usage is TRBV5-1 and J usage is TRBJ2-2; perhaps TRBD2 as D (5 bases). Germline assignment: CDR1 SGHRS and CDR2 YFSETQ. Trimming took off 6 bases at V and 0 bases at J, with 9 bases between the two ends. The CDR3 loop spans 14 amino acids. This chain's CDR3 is CASKMEANTGELFF. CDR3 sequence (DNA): TGCGCCAGCAAAATGGAGGCGAACACCGGGGAGCTGTTTTTT.

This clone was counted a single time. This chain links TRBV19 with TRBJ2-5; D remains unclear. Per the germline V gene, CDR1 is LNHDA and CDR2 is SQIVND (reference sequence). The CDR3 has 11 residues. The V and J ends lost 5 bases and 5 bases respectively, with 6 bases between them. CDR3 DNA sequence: TGTGCCAGTAGTCTAAGGGAGACCCAGTACTTC. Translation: CASSLRETQYF.

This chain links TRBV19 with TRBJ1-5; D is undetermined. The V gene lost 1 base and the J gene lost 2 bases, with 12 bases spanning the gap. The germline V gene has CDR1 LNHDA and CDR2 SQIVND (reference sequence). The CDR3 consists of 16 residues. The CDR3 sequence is CASSIANREGNQPQHF. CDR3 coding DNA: TGTGCCAGTAGTATAGCTAACAGAGAAGGCAATCAGCCCCAGCATTTT.

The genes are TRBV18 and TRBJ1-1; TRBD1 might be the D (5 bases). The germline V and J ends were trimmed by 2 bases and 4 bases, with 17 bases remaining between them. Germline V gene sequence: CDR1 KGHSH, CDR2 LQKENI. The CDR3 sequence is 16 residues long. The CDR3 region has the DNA TGTGCCAGCTCACCAGGTCAGACGGGGCTGAGCACTGAAGCTTTCTTT. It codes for CASSPGQTGLSTEAFF.

The CDR3 sequence is CASSQELQGYGYTF. In DNA, the CDR3 is TGCGCCAGCAGCCAAGAGCTACAGGGCTATGGCTACACCTTC. The rearrangement uses TRBV4-1 and TRBJ1-2, with D possibly matching TRBD1 (6 bases). Trimming pared 0 bases from V and 4 bases from J, leaving 9 bases between. From germline, CDR1 is MGHRA and CDR2 YSYEKL. This CDR3 is 14 amino acids long.

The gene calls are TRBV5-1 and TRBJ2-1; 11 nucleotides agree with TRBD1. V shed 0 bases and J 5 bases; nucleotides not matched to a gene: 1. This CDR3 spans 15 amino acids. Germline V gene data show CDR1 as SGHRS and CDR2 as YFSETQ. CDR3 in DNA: TGCGCCAGCAGCTTGGGGGACAGGGGGGACAATGAGCAGTTCTTC. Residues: CASSLGDRGDNEQFF.

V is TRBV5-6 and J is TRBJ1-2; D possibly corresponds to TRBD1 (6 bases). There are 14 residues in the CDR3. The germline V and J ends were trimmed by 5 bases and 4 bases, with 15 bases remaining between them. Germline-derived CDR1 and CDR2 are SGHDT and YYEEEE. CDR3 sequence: CASRQGGFGYGYTF. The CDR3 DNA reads TGTGCCAGCAGACAAGGGGGTTTTGGCTATGGCTACACCTTC. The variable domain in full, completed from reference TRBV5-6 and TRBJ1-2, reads DAGVTQSPTHLIKTRGQQVTLRCSPKSGHDTVSWYQQALGQGPQFIFQYYEEEERQRGNFPDRFSGHQFPNYSSELNVNALLLGDSALYLCASRQGGFGYGYTFGSGTRLTVV.

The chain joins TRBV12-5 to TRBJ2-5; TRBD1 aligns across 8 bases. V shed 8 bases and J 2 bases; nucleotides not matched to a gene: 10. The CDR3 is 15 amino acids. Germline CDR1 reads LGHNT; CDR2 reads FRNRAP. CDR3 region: CASSRTGNDQETQYF. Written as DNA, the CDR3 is TGTGCTAGTTCTAGGACAGGGAACGATCAAGAGACCCAGTACTTC.